This entry lists 2 T cell receptor beta chains sequenced from one sample in a study of cytomegalovirus exposure and HLA in healthy donors. The PCR was carried out with 60 Vbeta primers and 13 Jbeta primers. This table comes from immunoSEQ multiplex PCR, and its TCRdb copy is limited to in-frame clones, with some not included. In the table there are approximately 110,000 clones, around 72% of which are singletons. Material: PBMCs. The receptors shown here come from a middle-aged woman in good health and CMV-seropositive.

The V gene is TRBV2, the J gene TRBJ1-4, with TRBD1 matching 9 bases. This CDR3 contains 13 residues. Germline V CDR1 and CDR2: SNHLY, FYNNEI. V lost 9 bases, J lost 8 bases, and 7 bases stayed unmatched. The CDR3 here is CARQGQGSEKLFF. As DNA, the CDR3 is TGTGCCAGACAGGGACAGGGATCCGAAAAACTGTTTTTT.

This chain connects TRBV7-6 to TRBJ2-7; 10 positions agree with TRBD1. The CDR3 has 17 residues. Germline V gene lookup returns CDR1 SGHVS and CDR2 FNYEAQ. V was clipped by 1 base and J by 2 bases; unmatched bases: 8. The CDR3 here is CASSLVGQGSIPYEQYF. The CDR3 nucleotides read TGTGCCAGCAGCTTAGTGGGACAGGGGTCTATCCCCTACGAGCAGTACTTC.